Included here is one T cell receptor beta chain sequence, with context. Its matching antigen is unknown. The investigators amplified TCR beta CDR3 regions from RNA transcripts. TCR CDR3 underwent first-round RT-PCR with the HTBI primer set. TCRdb independently ran MiXCR on the multiplex PCR reads; one entry per CDR3 protein. This sample carries about 600,000 distinct CDR3 sequences, about 14% of them seen once, and the ten largest clones take around 12%. The data were taken from a study of T cells in Graves' hyperthyroidism and ophthalmopathy. Study-level background: Blood was drawn when the patient was first diagnosed and still untreated. Regarding the study as a whole: Expanded thyroid clonotypes (above 0.001) were mostly also found in blood. A 13 V-J model separated ophthalmopathy from stable hyperthyroidism.

The CDR3 is 12 amino acids. Germline loops: CDR1 MNHEY, CDR2 SMNVEV (reference sequence). V lost 8 bases and J lost 4, with 10 bases in between. The TCR originated in a woman between 45 and 65 years old with Graves' ophthalmopathy. The sequenced material came from blood. The chain is built from TRBV27 and TRBJ2-3, with D tentatively TRBD1 or TRBD2 (5 bases each). CDR3 DNA sequence: TGTGCCAGCGGGACCACGGCAGATACGCAGTATTTT. Its protein is CASGTTADTQYF.